The clone carrying this T cell receptor (beta chain) was seen ten or more times. The data stem from a study of low-dose radiotherapy and immunotherapy resistance in tumors. In the study overall: Intravenous cyclophosphamide 200 mg/m2 was given every two weeks, one day before radiation and immunotherapy.

V lost 3 bases to trimming and J lost 7 bases; unmatched junction nucleotides: 7. The germline gives CDR1 SGHRS, CDR2 YFSETQ. This CDR3 contains 14 residues. The time point denotes: before trial treatment. With TRAV- and TRBV-specific primers, first-strand cDNA was made, covering the alpha and beta chains. TCR amplification involved around 22 PCR cycles with a constant-region primer and V-primer adapter. TCRdb called the reads again in MiXCR, with one record for every CDR3 protein. The table shows tens of thousands of distinct CDR3 sequences, with 30% to 40% occurring only once. The specimen was PBMCs, collected before treatment. This TCR derives from a female donor with ovarian cancer. The chain couples TRBV5-1 to TRBJ2-7; TRBD2 matches at 10 bases. CDR3 sequence: CASSSLAGAGEQYF. The CDR3 DNA sequence: TGCGCCAGCAGCTCCCTAGCGGGAGCGGGGGAGCAGTACTTC.